This TCR beta chain is drawn from a study of blood T cell repertoires in COVID-19. Study summary: The analysed material was cDNA or gDNA that came from T cells, B-cell-depleted T cells, or PBMCs.

The CDR3 runs to 11 residues. CDR1 is MNHEY, CDR2 SVGAGI, per germline. The V gene lost 5 bases and the J gene lost 8 bases, with 7 bases spanning the gap. In the source study's methods: From reference gene primer amplification, estimates of nucleated cell counts were derived. The method was immunoSEQ multiplex PCR; TCRdb's version includes in-frame clones alone and lacks a portion of them. That table is the source of V, J and clone size, and D and trimming were worked out from the DNA. There are roughly 410,000 clones in the sample; about 90% occur only once, and about 2.1% lies in the top ten. Seattle patient enrollment occurred during active infection, with longitudinal follow-up thereafter.

This clonotype was obtained from a woman aged 55 to 70 with COVID-19, enrolled during active disease. The sample consisted of peripheral blood. The V and J genes are TRBV6-5 and TRBJ2-1; D remains unclear. The CDR3 protein is CASSRVDEQFF. The CDR3 DNA reads as TGTGCCAGCAGTCGGGTAGATGAGCAGTTCTTC.